These 25 T cell receptor beta chains came from one sample sequenced in a study of T cells after yellow fever vaccination. From the 5' RACE reads, TCRdb called clonotypes with MiXCR, one entry per CDR3 protein. This sample has 100,000 to 150,000 distinct CDR3 sequences, with 13% to 15% found just once. The source was CD8+ T cells sorted from PBMCs, collected 5 days after the yellow fever booster vaccination. The origin of the receptors is a man between 18 and 29 years old who received the YFV17D yellow fever vaccine.

The CDR3 sequence: CASSYFGEVNTEAFF. The CDR3 DNA sequence: TGTGCCAGCAGTTACTTCGGGGAGGTGAACACTGAAGCTTTCTTT. The chain recombines TRBV6-2 or TRBV6-3 with TRBJ1-1; D gene unclear. Germline lookup yields CDR1 MNHEY and CDR2 SVGEGT. V was clipped by 1 base and J by 0 bases, with 9 bases between them. This CDR3 is built from 15 residues.

The V gene is TRBV20-1, the J gene TRBJ2-1; 10 bases map to TRBD2. Germline values: CDR1 DFQATT, CDR2 SNEGSKA (reference sequence). CDR3 length: 17 residues. V lost 1 base and J lost 2; bases outside the gene matches: 8. The CDR3 loop is CSARAREAGGPYNEQFF. The CDR3 DNA reads TGCAGTGCTAGAGCCCGAGAAGCGGGGGGGCCCTACAATGAGCAGTTCTTC.

This clonotype has just a few counts. V usage is TRBV4-1 and J usage is TRBJ2-1; D might be TRBD2 (7 bases). Germline CDR1 is MGHRA and CDR2 is YSYEKL. This CDR3 region has 15 residues. V lost 4 bases and J 7 bases, leaving 17 bases between the germline ends. The CDR3 spells CASSLRGAASNEQFF. The CDR3 nucleotides are TGCGCCAGCAGCCTCCGGGGGGCCGCCTCTAATGAGCAGTTCTTC.

The chain joins TRBV6-6 to TRBJ2-7; 9 nucleotides align to TRBD1. CDR3 length equals 14 residues. The trim removed 6 bases at V and 6 bases at J, leaving 9 bases unmatched. Germline CDR1 and CDR2: MNHNY and SVGAGI (reference sequence). This CDR3 reads CASRLGTGFSEQYF. The CDR3 nucleotides are TGTGCCAGCAGACTAGGGACAGGGTTTTCCGAGCAGTACTTC.

The chain employs TRBV27 and TRBJ2-3, with a possible D match to TRBD2 (6 bases). The CDR3 spans 14 residues. CDR1 is MNHEY, CDR2 SMNVEV, per germline (reference sequence). The V gene lost 10 bases and the J gene lost 4 bases, with 18 bases spanning the gap. The chain's CDR3 is CATAEEGRADTQYF. The CDR3 coding sequence is TGTGCCACCGCTGAGGAGGGTCGGGCAGATACGCAGTATTTT.

The rearrangement uses TRBV28 and TRBJ1-5, with D unclear. CDR1 MDHEN and CDR2 SYDVKM come from the germline V gene. V was cut by 2 bases and J by 3 bases, with 5 bases left in between. This CDR3 region has 13 residues. The CDR3 sequence is CASSLLSNQPQHF. The DNA of the CDR3 is TGTGCCAGCAGTTTACTGTCCAATCAGCCCCAGCATTTT.

This clonotype was counted only a few times. The chain joins TRBV6-6 to TRBJ1-6; D is uncertain. The CDR3 has 14 residues. The V end was cut by 5 bases, the J end by 1 base, with 6 bases between. CDR1 and CDR2 from the germline V gene are MNHNY and SVGAGI (reference sequence). CDR3 protein: CASSVISYNSPLHF. As DNA, the CDR3 is TGTGCCAGCAGTGTGATTTCCTATAATTCACCCCTCCACTTT.

This clonotype occurred a few times. This chain links TRBV6-6 with TRBJ2-3; tentatively, D is TRBD2 (5 bases). The CDR3 spans 18 residues. Trimming cost V 7 bases and J 0 bases, with 23 bases left between them. Germline CDR1 MNHNY, CDR2 SVGAGI (reference sequence). In DNA form, the CDR3 reads TGTGCCAGCATATTGGTTTTCCGGAGGCCGTCTAGCACAGATACGCAGTATTTT. Protein product: CASILVFRRPSSTDTQYF.

This clonotype appeared a few times. This sequence joins TRBV7-8 and TRBJ2-7; tentative D call: TRBD1 (6 bases). Per the germline V gene, CDR1 is SGHVS and CDR2 is FQNEAQ. V lost 5 bases to trimming and J lost 6 bases, with 11 bases between them. This CDR3 is built from 12 residues. The CDR3 loop reads CASSPWGREQYF. The CDR3 nucleotides read TGTGCCAGCAGCCCATGGGGGCGCGAGCAGTACTTC.

The rearrangement uses TRBV2 and TRBJ1-1; D remains unclear. CDR1 is SNHLY and CDR2 is FYNNEI in the germline V gene. This CDR3 contains 12 residues. V was trimmed by 4 bases and J by 6 bases, leaving 9 bases between them. The CDR3 loop reads CASSGPSAEAFF. CDR3 DNA: TGTGCCAGCAGTGGACCGAGCGCTGAAGCTTTCTTT. Drawing the rest from reference TRBV2 and TRBJ1-1, the complete variable domain is EPEVTQTPSHQVTQMGQEVILRCVPISNHLYFYWYRQILGQKVEFLVSFYNNEISEKSEIFDDQFSVERPDGSNFTLKIRSTKLEDSAMYFCASSGPSAEAFFGQGTRLTVV.

This clonotype has just a few counts. The chain is built from TRBV7-9 and TRBJ2-5, with 7 bases aligning to TRBD1. The CDR3 length is 13 residues. J lost 5 bases, V lost 4 bases, and 4 bases had no gene match. Per germline, CDR1 SEHNR and CDR2 FQNEAQ (reference sequence). The CDR3 loop reads CASSSGTVETQYF. CDR3 in DNA: TGTGCCAGCAGCTCCGGGACAGTGGAGACCCAGTACTTC.

This clonotype was counted only a few times. The chain couples TRBV7-9 to TRBJ1-5; D call uncertain. Trimming left V 5 bases short and J 2 bases short, with 7 bases between. This CDR3 is built from 13 residues. The germline V gene encodes CDR1 SEHNR and CDR2 FQNEAQ (reference sequence). CDR3 nucleotide sequence: TGTGCCAGCAGCACGGCTGGCAATCAGCCCCAGCATTTT. This sequence encodes CASSTAGNQPQHF.

This chain uses TRBV5-6 with TRBJ2-7; 10 bases are a match to TRBD1. Germline CDR1 reads SGHDT; CDR2 reads YYEEEE. J lost 4 bases, V lost 4 bases, and 5 bases had no gene match. CDR3 length: 14 residues. Here the CDR3 DNA reads TGTGCCAGCAGCGAGGACAGGGGGAGGTACGAGCAGTACTTC. It codes for CASSEDRGRYEQYF.

This clonotype occurred a few times. V gene TRBV7-9 combines with J gene TRBJ2-7, with D uncertain. Germline loops: CDR1 SEHNR, CDR2 FQNEAQ (reference sequence). This CDR3 has 13 residues. V was trimmed by 2 bases and J by 0 bases, leaving 5 bases between them. CDR3 DNA: TGTGCCAGCAGCTTACAGAGCTCCTACGAGCAGTACTTC. It codes for CASSLQSSYEQYF.

This clonotype has a handful of counts. The chain employs TRBV19 and TRBJ2-7; 8 bases agree with TRBD1. CDR1 and CDR2 from the germline V gene are LNHDA and SQIVND (reference sequence). The CDR3 consists of 14 residues. Germline trimming cut 3 bases from V and 2 bases from J; bases unmatched to any gene: 3. CDR3 residues: CASSIQGAAYEQYF. In DNA form, the CDR3 reads TGTGCCAGTAGTATTCAGGGGGCCGCCTACGAGCAGTACTTC.

The V gene is TRBV6-2 or TRBV6-3, the J gene TRBJ2-1; D uncertain. The germline gives CDR1 MNHEY, CDR2 SVGEGT. This CDR3 has 11 amino acids. Trimming pared 6 bases from V and 8 bases from J, leaving 8 bases between. The CDR3 DNA is TGTGCCAGCAGCTCGCACGATGAGCAGTTCTTC. Translation gives CASSSHDEQFF.

This clonotype was seen a handful of times. J is TRBJ2-7 and V is TRBV4-1, with TRBD1 matching over 9 bases. Germline loops: CDR1 MGHRA, CDR2 YSYEKL. CDR3 length: 13 amino acids. V lost 6 bases to trimming and J lost 3 bases; unmatched junction nucleotides: 3. The CDR3: CASSSDRGYEQYF. The CDR3 DNA is TGCGCCAGCAGTTCGGACAGGGGCTACGAGCAGTACTTC.

V and J are TRBV29-1 and TRBJ2-7; D remains unclear. The germline V gene has CDR1 SQVTM and CDR2 ANQGSEA. The V end lost 1 base, the J end lost 0 bases, and 4 bases lay between the germline ends. The CDR3 extends over 12 amino acids. The CDR3 protein is CSVEGLSYEQYF. The CDR3 DNA follows: TGCAGCGTTGAAGGCCTCTCCTACGAGCAGTACTTC.

The chain recombines TRBV6-1 with TRBJ2-7; 7 bases align to TRBD2. Germline CDR1 MNHNS, CDR2 SASEGT. CDR3 length: 14 amino acids. V was clipped by 8 bases and J by 3 bases; unmatched bases: 10. The CDR3 nucleotides are TGTGCCAGCGGGCGGGAGTGGGGTCACTACGAGCAGTACTTC. Its translation is CASGREWGHYEQYF.

The rearrangement joins TRBV23-1 to TRBJ2-5; maybe TRBD2 (6 bases). TRBV23-1 is reported as an ORF; its role is uncertain. CDR3 size: 17 residues. V was cut by 2 bases and J by 5 bases, with 21 bases left in between. CDR3 bases: TGCGCCAGCAGTCAAACTTCGGCGGCGGGGTACGCCGAGACCCAGTACTTC. Its translation: CASSQTSAAGYAETQYF.

The chain uses TRBV20-1 and TRBJ2-1; D might be TRBD2 (6 bases). V dropped 3 bases and J dropped 2 bases, with 11 bases sitting between them. Germline V CDR1 and CDR2: DFQATT, SNEGSKA (reference sequence). The CDR3 has 14 residues. CDR3 region: CSASLALTYNEQFF. DNA for the CDR3: TGCAGTGCTAGCCTAGCGCTTACCTACAATGAGCAGTTCTTC.

The chain has TRBV5-6 and TRBJ2-7, with D possibly being TRBD1 or TRBD2 (5 bases each). Germline CDR1 and CDR2: SGHDT and YYEEEE. The V end was cut by 4 bases, the J end by 2 bases, with 13 bases between. The CDR3 runs to 14 residues. The CDR3 nucleotides read TGTGCCAGCAGCCCGGGGTGGGGCACCTACGAGCAGTACGTC. This codes for CASSPGWGTYEQYV.

J is TRBJ1-2 and V is TRBV3-1, with a possible D match to TRBD1 (5 bases). This CDR3 is built from 16 residues. V was shortened by 0 bases and J by 4 bases, with 15 bases between the two germline ends. Germline CDR1 reads LGHDT; CDR2 reads YNNKEL (reference sequence). The CDR3 loop reads CASSQDRRDGAYGYTF. The CDR3 DNA reads as TGTGCCAGCAGCCAAGATCGGAGGGATGGGGCCTATGGCTACACCTTC.

The V gene is TRBV9, the J gene TRBJ2-5; tentative D call: TRBD1 (7 bases). V was trimmed by 4 bases and J by 4 bases, leaving 17 bases between them. CDR3 length equals 15 residues. CDR1 is SGDLS and CDR2 is YYNGEE in the germline V gene. In nucleotides, the CDR3 is TGTGCCAGCAGCATTACAGGGGAGGAGGGAGAGACCCAGTACTTC. As protein: CASSITGEEGETQYF.

The rearrangement joins TRBV4-1 to TRBJ2-1, with TRBD2 matching over 9 bases. This CDR3 region has 18 residues. V was clipped by 4 bases and J by 3 bases; unmatched bases: 13. Germline V gene sequence: CDR1 MGHRA, CDR2 YSYEKL. The CDR3: CASSPIMGGRGDYNEQFF. CDR3 DNA: TGCGCCAGCAGCCCGATAATGGGCGGGAGGGGGGACTACAATGAGCAGTTCTTC.